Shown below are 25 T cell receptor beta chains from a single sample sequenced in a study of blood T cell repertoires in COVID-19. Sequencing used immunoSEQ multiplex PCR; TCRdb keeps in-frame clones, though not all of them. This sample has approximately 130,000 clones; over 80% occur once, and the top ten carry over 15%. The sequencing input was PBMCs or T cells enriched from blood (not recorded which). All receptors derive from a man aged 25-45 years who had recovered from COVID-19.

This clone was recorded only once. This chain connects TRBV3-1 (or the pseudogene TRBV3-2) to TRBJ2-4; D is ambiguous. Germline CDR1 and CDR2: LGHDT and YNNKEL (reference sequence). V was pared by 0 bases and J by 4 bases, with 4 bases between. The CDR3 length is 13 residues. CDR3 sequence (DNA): TGTGCCAGCAGCCAAGATGAGAAAAACATTCAGTACTTC. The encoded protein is CASSQDEKNIQYF.

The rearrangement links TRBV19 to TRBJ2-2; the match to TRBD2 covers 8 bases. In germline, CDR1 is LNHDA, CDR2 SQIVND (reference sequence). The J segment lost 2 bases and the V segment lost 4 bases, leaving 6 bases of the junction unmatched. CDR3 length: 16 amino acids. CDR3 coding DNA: TGTGCCAGTAGTAACAGACTAGCGAGTAACACCGGGGAGCTGTTTTTT. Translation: CASSNRLASNTGELFF.

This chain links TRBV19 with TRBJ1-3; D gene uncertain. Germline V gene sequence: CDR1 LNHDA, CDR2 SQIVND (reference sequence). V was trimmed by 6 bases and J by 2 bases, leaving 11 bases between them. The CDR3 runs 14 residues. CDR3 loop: CASSQRPAGNTIYF. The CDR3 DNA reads TGTGCCAGTAGCCAGAGGCCCGCTGGAAACACCATATATTTT.

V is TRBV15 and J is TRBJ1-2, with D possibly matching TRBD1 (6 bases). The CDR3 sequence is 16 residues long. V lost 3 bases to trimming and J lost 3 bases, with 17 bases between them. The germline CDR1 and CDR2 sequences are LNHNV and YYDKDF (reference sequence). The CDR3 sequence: CATSSRGPKGDYGYTF. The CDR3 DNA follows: TGTGCCACCAGCAGCAGGGGACCGAAGGGGGACTATGGCTACACCTTC.

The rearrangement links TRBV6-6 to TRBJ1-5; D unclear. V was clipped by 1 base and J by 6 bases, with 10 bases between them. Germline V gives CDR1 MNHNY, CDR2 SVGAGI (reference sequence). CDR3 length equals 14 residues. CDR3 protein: CASSYFGFGQPQHF. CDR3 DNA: TGTGCCAGCAGTTACTTCGGGTTCGGTCAGCCCCAGCATTTT.

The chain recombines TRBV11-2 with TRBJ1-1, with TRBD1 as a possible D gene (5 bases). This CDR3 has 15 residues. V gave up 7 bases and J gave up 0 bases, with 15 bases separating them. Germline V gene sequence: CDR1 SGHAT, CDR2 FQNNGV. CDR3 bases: TGTGCCAGCACCGAGGGAGGGGTGATGAACACTGAAGCTTTCTTT. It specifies CASTEGGVMNTEAFF.

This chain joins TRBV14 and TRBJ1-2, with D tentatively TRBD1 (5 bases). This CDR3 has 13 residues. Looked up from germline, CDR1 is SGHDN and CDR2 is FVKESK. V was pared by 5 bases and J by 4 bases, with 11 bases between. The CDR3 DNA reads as TGTGCCAGCAGCATCCAGGGCCCCTATGGCTACACCTTC. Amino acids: CASSIQGPYGYTF. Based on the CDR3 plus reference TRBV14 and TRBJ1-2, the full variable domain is EAGVTQFPSHSVIEKGQTVTLRCDPISGHDNLYWYRRVMGKEIKFLLHFVKESKQDESGMPNNRFLAERTGGTYSTLKVQPAELEDSGVYFCASSIQGPYGYTFGSGTRLTVV.

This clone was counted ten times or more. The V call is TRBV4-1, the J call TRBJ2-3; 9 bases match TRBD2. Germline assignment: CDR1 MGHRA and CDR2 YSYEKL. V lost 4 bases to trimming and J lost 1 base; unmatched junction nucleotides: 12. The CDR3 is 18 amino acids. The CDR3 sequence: CASSLLKVAGVGTDTQYF. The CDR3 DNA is TGCGCCAGCAGCCTTCTAAAGGTAGCGGGGGTTGGCACAGATACGCAGTATTTT.

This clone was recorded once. DNA of the CDR3: TGTGCCAGCAGCTTAGGGACTAGCCGCACAGTTGATACGCAGTATTTT. Translated: CASSLGTSRTVDTQYF. The chain has TRBV13 and TRBJ2-3; 7 bases align to TRBD2. The ends lost 0 bases at V and 6 bases at J; junction bases unmatched: 9. Germline values: CDR1 PRHDT, CDR2 FYEKMQ (reference sequence). The CDR3 has 16 amino acids.

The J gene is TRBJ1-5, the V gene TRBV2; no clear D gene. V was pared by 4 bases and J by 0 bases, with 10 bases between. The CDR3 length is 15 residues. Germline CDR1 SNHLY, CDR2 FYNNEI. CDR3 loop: CASSAEGDSNQPQHF. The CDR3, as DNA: TGTGCCAGCAGTGCCGAGGGAGATAGCAATCAGCCCCAGCATTTT.

CDR3 DNA sequence: TGTGCCATCAGTGGGGGAGAGGGGGACAGAGCGTTTCAGGGTAGCAATCAGCCCCAGCATTTT. It translates to CAISGGEGDRAFQGSNQPQHF. The chain links TRBV10-3 to TRBJ1-5, with TRBD1 matching over 7 bases. Trimming cost V 4 bases and J 0 bases; bases outside gene matches: 21. The germline V gene has CDR1 ENHRY and CDR2 SYGVKD. The CDR3 spans 21 residues.

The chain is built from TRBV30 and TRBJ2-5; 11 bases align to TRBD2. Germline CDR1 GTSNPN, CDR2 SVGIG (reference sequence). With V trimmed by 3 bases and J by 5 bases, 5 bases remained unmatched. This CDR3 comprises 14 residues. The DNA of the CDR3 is TGTGCCTGGAGACCTAGCGGGAGGTTGGAGACCCAGTACTTC. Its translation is CAWRPSGRLETQYF.

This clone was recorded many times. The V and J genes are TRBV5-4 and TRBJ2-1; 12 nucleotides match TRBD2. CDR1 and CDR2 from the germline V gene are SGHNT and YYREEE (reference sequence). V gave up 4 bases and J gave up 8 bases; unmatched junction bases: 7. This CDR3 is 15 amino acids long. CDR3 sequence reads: CASSAGLAGVDEQFF. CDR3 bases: TGTGCCAGCAGCGCGGGACTAGCGGGTGTTGATGAGCAGTTCTTC.

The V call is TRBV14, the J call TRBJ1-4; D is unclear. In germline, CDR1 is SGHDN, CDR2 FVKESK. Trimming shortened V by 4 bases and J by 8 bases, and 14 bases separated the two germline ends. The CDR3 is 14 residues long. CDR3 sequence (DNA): TGTGCCAGCAGCCTGGGAGTGGAGGAGGAAAAACTGTTTTTT. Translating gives CASSLGVEEEKLFF.

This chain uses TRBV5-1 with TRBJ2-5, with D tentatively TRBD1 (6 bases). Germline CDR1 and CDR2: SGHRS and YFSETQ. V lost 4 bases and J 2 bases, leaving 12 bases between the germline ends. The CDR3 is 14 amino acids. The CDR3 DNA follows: TGCGCCAGCAGCCCGCAAGGACAGCAAGAGACCCAGTACTTC. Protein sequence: CASSPQGQQETQYF. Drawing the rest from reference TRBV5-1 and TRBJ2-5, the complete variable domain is KAGVTQTPRYLIKTRGQQVTLSCSPISGHRSVSWYQQTPGQGLQFLFEYFSETQRNKGNFPGRFSGRQFSNSRSEMNVSTLELGDSALYLCASSPQGQQETQYFGPGTRLLVL.

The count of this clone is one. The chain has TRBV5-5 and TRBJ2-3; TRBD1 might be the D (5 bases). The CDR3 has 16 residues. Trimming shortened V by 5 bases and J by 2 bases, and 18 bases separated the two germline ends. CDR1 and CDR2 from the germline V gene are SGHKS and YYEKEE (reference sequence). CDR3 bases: TGTGCCAGCAGTGACGGCGAAGGGGTTTTCACAGATACGCAGTATTTT. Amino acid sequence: CASSDGEGVFTDTQYF.

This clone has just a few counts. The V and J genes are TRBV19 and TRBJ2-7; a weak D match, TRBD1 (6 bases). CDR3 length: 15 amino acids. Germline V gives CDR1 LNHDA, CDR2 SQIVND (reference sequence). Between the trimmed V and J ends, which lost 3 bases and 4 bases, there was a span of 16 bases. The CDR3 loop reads CASSMGSGTLYEQYF. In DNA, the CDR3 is TGTGCCAGTAGTATGGGTTCCGGGACACTGTACGAGCAGTACTTC.

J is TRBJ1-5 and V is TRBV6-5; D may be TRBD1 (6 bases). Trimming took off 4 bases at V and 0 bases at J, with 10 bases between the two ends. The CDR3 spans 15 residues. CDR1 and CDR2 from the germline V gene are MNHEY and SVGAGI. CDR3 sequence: CASSFDRLSNQPQHF. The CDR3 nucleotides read TGTGCCAGCAGTTTCGACAGGCTTAGCAATCAGCCCCAGCATTTT.

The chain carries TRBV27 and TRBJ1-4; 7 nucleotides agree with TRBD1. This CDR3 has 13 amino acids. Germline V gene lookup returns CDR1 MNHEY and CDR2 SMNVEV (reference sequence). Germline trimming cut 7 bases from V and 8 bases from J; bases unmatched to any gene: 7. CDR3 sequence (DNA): TGTGCCAGCACGAGAGGGGGCGGGGAAAAACTGTTTTTT. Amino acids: CASTRGGGEKLFF.

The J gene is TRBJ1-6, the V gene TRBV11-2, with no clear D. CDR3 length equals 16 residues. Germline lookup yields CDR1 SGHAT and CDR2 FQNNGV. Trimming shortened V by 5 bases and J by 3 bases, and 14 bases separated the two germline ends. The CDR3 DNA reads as TGTGCCAGCAGCACCCATAATGAGGGCTATAATTCACCCCTCCACTTT. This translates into CASSTHNEGYNSPLHF.

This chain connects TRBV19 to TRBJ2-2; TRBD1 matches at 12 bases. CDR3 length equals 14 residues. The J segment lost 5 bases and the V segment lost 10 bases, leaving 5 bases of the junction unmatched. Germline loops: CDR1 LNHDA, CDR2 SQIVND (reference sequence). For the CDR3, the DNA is TGTGCCACTAGGGACAGGGGGCGAACCGGGGAGCTGTTTTTT. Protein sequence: CATRDRGRTGELFF.

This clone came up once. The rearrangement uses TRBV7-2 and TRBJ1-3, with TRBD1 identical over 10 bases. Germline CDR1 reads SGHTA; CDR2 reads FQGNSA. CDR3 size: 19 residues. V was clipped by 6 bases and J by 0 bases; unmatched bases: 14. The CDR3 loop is CASRGQGEILPFSGNTIYF. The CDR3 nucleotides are TGTGCCAGCAGAGGACAGGGGGAGATCCTCCCTTTCTCTGGAAACACCATATATTTT.

The DNA for the CDR3 is TGTGCCACCAGCAGAGACAGGGGAAATTCACCCCTCCACTTT. This codes for CATSRDRGNSPLHF. This chain links TRBV15 with TRBJ1-6; a weak D match, TRBD1 (6 bases). The CDR3 has 14 residues. The germline V gene encodes CDR1 LNHNV and CDR2 YYDKDF (reference sequence). Trimming took 0 bases from V and 7 from J, leaving 7 bases between them.

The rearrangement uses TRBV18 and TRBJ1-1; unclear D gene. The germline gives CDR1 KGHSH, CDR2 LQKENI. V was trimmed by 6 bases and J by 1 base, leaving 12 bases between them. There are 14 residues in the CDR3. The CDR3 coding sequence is TGTGCCAGCTCCACTTCGCGACAGAACACTGAAGCTTTCTTT. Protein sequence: CASSTSRQNTEAFF.

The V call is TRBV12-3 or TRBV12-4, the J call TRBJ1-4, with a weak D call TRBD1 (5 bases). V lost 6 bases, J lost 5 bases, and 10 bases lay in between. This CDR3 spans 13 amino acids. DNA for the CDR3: TGTGCCAGCAGGAGACAGTTGAATGAAAAACTGTTTTTT. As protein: CASRRQLNEKLFF.